These 29 T cell receptor beta chains came from one sample sequenced in a study of cytomegalovirus exposure and HLA in healthy donors. The PCR was carried out with 60 Vbeta primers and 13 Jbeta primers. This table comes from immunoSEQ multiplex PCR, and its TCRdb copy is limited to in-frame clones, with some not included. The top ten clones hold roughly 1.4% of a sample with around 170,000 clones, roughly 82% of them seen once. The sequenced sample was PBMCs. These receptors originate from a man in his forties in good health and CMV-seronegative.

Only one count was recorded for this clone. This chain connects TRBV27 to TRBJ2-1; a weak D match, TRBD1 (5 bases). Germline CDR1 and CDR2: MNHEY and SMNVEV (reference sequence). There are 13 residues in the CDR3. V was trimmed by 1 base and J by 6 bases, leaving 7 bases between them. CDR3 nucleotides: TGTGCCAGCAGTTTATACGACAGCAATGAGCAGTTCTTC. This encodes CASSLYDSNEQFF.

This chain connects TRBV11-3 to TRBJ1-1; TRBD1 is a possible D gene (6 bases). This CDR3 is built from 16 residues. V was shortened by 2 bases and J by 1 base, with 14 bases between the two germline ends. Germline V gene data show CDR1 as SGHNT and CDR2 as YENEEA. Here the CDR3 reads CASSLIGGAENTEAFF. CDR3 nucleotides: TGTGCCAGCAGCTTAATTGGGGGCGCGGAGAACACTGAAGCTTTCTTT.

V and J are TRBV5-4 and TRBJ2-3, with a possible D match to TRBD2 (7 bases). Trimming left V 4 bases short and J 0 bases short, with 12 bases between. Germline V CDR1 and CDR2: SGHNT, YYREEE (reference sequence). This CDR3 contains 15 residues. This CDR3 reads CASSPGGRSTDTQYF. For the CDR3, the DNA is TGTGCCAGCAGCCCGGGGGGCCGGAGCACAGATACGCAGTATTTT. The full variable domain, in which reference TRBV5-4 and TRBJ2-3 provide the parts outside the CDR3, is ETGVTQSPTHLIKTRGQQVTLRCSSQSGHNTVSWYQQALGQGPQFIFQYYREEENGRGNFPPRFSGLQFPNYSSELNVNALELDDSALYLCASSPGGRSTDTQYFGPGTRLTVL.

J is TRBJ2-7 and V is TRBV2; a weak D match, TRBD1 (6 bases). V lost 3 bases, J lost 0 bases, and 12 bases lay in between. Germline V CDR1 and CDR2: SNHLY, FYNNEI. The CDR3 consists of 15 residues. The CDR3 reads CASSEPTGPSYEQYF. The CDR3 region has the DNA TGTGCCAGCAGTGAGCCGACAGGACCCTCCTACGAGCAGTACTTC.

The chain recombines TRBV2 with TRBJ2-7; D is undetermined. V gave up 5 bases and J gave up 7 bases, with 12 bases separating them. This CDR3 region has 12 residues. Germline V CDR1 and CDR2: SNHLY, FYNNEI. The CDR3 DNA sequence: TGTGCCAGCAGTTCTATGGTGAGAGAGCAGTACTTC. Amino acids: CASSSMVREQYF.

This clone was seen just once. V is TRBV7-3 and J is TRBJ1-1; possible D gene TRBD1, 5 bases. Germline V gene lookup returns CDR1 SGHTA and CDR2 FQGTGA. V lost 4 bases and J lost 0, with 18 bases in between. The CDR3 spans 17 residues. The chain's CDR3 is CASSSQPTTEMNTEAFF. CDR3 DNA: TGTGCCAGCAGCTCCCAACCGACGACAGAAATGAACACTGAAGCTTTCTTT.

The chain couples TRBV28 to TRBJ2-5; 8 bases are shared with TRBD1. V shed 3 bases, J shed 5 bases, and the junction held 5 bases outside the gene matches. The CDR3 has 14 amino acids. CDR1 MDHEN and CDR2 SYDVKM come from the germline V gene. In nucleotides, the CDR3 is TGTGCCAGCAGTTTTACAGGGGGGCACGAGACCCAGTACTTC. The encoded protein is CASSFTGGHETQYF.

This clone was picked up one time. The rearrangement joins TRBV5-6 to TRBJ1-2; 9 nucleotides agree with TRBD1. The CDR3 has 15 residues. Germline V gene lookup returns CDR1 SGHDT and CDR2 YYEEEE. J lost 4 bases, V lost 1 base, and 5 bases had no gene match. CDR3 sequence (DNA): TGTGCCAGCAGCTTGCCGGGACAGGGCCTCTATGGCTACACCTTC. This codes for CASSLPGQGLYGYTF.

This rearrangement joins TRBV11-2 to TRBJ1-1, with D possibly being TRBD1 (5 bases). Per germline, CDR1 SGHAT and CDR2 FQNNGV. V lost 4 bases and J lost 2, with 8 bases in between. The CDR3 spans 13 residues. The DNA of the CDR3 is TGTGCCAGCAGCTACAGGCTTAACACTGAAGCTTTCTTT. Protein product: CASSYRLNTEAFF.

The rearrangement uses TRBV5-6 and TRBJ1-4; D not certain. The CDR3 has 16 residues. Trimming shortened V by 4 bases and J by 2 bases, and 15 bases separated the two germline ends. Germline-derived CDR1 and CDR2 are SGHDT and YYEEEE. CDR3 protein: CASSGKSGRTNEKLFF. Written as DNA, the CDR3 is TGTGCCAGCAGCGGTAAATCTGGGCGTACTAATGAAAAACTGTTTTTT.

V and J are TRBV7-3 and TRBJ2-1; D may be TRBD1 (5 bases). The germline gives CDR1 SGHTA, CDR2 FQGTGA. Trimming left V 1 base short and J 8 bases short, with 6 bases between. The CDR3 covers 12 residues. CDR3: CASSLIGDEQFF. The CDR3 DNA reads as TGTGCCAGCAGCTTAATAGGGGATGAGCAGTTCTTC.

The chain uses TRBV6-6 and TRBJ1-1, with D hard to call. Germline V gene data show CDR1 as MNHNY and CDR2 as SVGAGI (reference sequence). Between the trimmed V and J ends, which lost 6 bases and 0 bases, there was a span of 8 bases. The CDR3 covers 13 residues. The CDR3 protein is CASRVTVNTEAFF. CDR3 sequence (DNA): TGTGCCAGCAGAGTTACGGTGAACACTGAAGCTTTCTTT.

This chain links TRBV5-6 with TRBJ2-7; D may be TRBD1 (6 bases). Germline CDR1 and CDR2: SGHDT and YYEEEE. V was cut by 4 bases and J by 3 bases, with 11 bases left in between. This CDR3 comprises 13 residues. In nucleotides, the CDR3 is TGTGCCAGCAGCCGGGTGGACAGCTACGAGCAGTACTTC. Amino acid sequence: CASSRVDSYEQYF. Full variable domain (outside the CDR3, taken from reference TRBV5-6 and TRBJ2-7): DAGVTQSPTHLIKTRGQQVTLRCSPKSGHDTVSWYQQALGQGPQFIFQYYEEEERQRGNFPDRFSGHQFPNYSSELNVNALLLGDSALYLCASSRVDSYEQYFGPGTRLTVT.

The V call is TRBV11-3, the J call TRBJ1-6, with a possible D match to TRBD1 (6 bases). This CDR3 has 16 residues. CDR1 and CDR2 from the germline V gene are SGHNT and YENEEA. Deletions cut 0 bases from V and 4 bases from J, with 10 bases between. The CDR3 nucleotides are TGTGCCAGCAGCTTAGAGGCGGGGGCTTATAATTCACCCCTCCACTTT. Its translation: CASSLEAGAYNSPLHF.

This clone is a singleton in its sample. The V call is TRBV6-5, the J call TRBJ1-1; D perhaps matches TRBD1 (5 bases). In germline, CDR1 is MNHEY, CDR2 SVGAGI. The CDR3 runs 15 residues. Trimming left V 6 bases short and J 7 bases short, with 21 bases between. The CDR3 DNA is TGTGCCAGCAGCGGGAGGACTGGGGGAGGTGGTGAAGCTTTCTTT. It translates to CASSGRTGGGGEAFF.

V usage is TRBV18 and J usage is TRBJ2-7, with 11 bases fitting TRBD1. Losses at the gene ends were 1 base for V and 6 bases for J; bases not matched to a gene: 5. Germline CDR1 reads KGHSH; CDR2 reads LQKENI. CDR3 length equals 15 residues. The CDR3 DNA follows: TGTGCCAGCTCACCACAAAGGACAGGGGGCCTCGAGCAGTACTTC. The encoded protein is CASSPQRTGGLEQYF.

The gene calls are TRBV11-1 and TRBJ2-7, with 7 bases matching TRBD1. CDR1 SGHAT and CDR2 FQDESV come from the germline V gene (reference sequence). Germline trimming cut 2 bases from V and 1 base from J; bases unmatched to any gene: 5. The length of the CDR3 is 15 residues. CDR3 residues: CASSLYETGSYEQYF. The CDR3 DNA reads as TGTGCCAGCAGCTTATACGAGACAGGGTCCTACGAGCAGTACTTC.

This chain connects TRBV5-4 to TRBJ1-1; tentatively, D is TRBD1 (5 bases). V was cut by 4 bases and J by 3 bases, with 16 bases left in between. The CDR3 consists of 15 residues. Per the germline V gene, CDR1 is SGHNT and CDR2 is YYREEE (reference sequence). CDR3 sequence: CASSPHPRGDTEAFF. The DNA for the CDR3 is TGTGCCAGCAGCCCACACCCACGGGGGGACACTGAAGCTTTCTTT.

The chain recombines TRBV10-1 with TRBJ1-3; tentative D call: TRBD1 (6 bases). The germline V gene has CDR1 WNHNN and CDR2 SYGVQD (reference sequence). This CDR3 is 11 amino acids long. Trimming cost V 8 bases and J 11 bases, with 13 bases left between them. CDR3 coding DNA: TGCGCCAGCTTGATCTCAGGGGCCATATATTTT. Amino acid sequence: CASLISGAIYF.

The rearrangement uses TRBV28 and TRBJ1-2; 9 nucleotides agree with TRBD1. Germline-derived CDR1 and CDR2 are MDHEN and SYDVKM. The V segment lost 8 bases and the J segment 8 bases; nucleotides outside the gene matches: 12. This CDR3 has 14 amino acids. DNA for the CDR3: TGTGCCAGCCGATCCCCCGGACAGGGGAAAGGCTACACCTTC. Its translation: CASRSPGQGKGYTF.

The chain employs TRBV6-6 and TRBJ1-5, with D uncertain. This CDR3 comprises 15 residues. With 5 bases removed from V and 1 base from J, the gap between germline ends came to 12 bases. CDR1 is MNHNY and CDR2 is SVGAGI in the germline V gene (reference sequence). The CDR3 DNA sequence: TGTGCCAGCAGTCGGGAGGGCCAGAGCAATCAGCCCCAGCATTTT. Translating it yields CASSREGQSNQPQHF.

V usage is TRBV5-1 and J usage is TRBJ2-3; 10 nucleotides line up with TRBD1. V lost 8 bases to trimming and J lost 4 bases; unmatched junction nucleotides: 4. CDR1 is SGHRS and CDR2 is YFSETQ in the germline V gene. This CDR3 region has 13 residues. The CDR3 DNA reads as TGCGCCAGTGGACAGGGGGTTGCAGATACGCAGTATTTT. Amino acids: CASGQGVADTQYF.

The chain uses TRBV18 and TRBJ2-7; D is ambiguous. The V end lost 3 bases, the J end lost 3 bases, and 6 bases lay between the germline ends. Germline V gene lookup returns CDR1 KGHSH and CDR2 LQKENI. This CDR3 comprises 12 residues. CDR3 protein: CASSPVSYEQYF. CDR3 bases: TGTGCCAGCTCACCGGTTAGCTACGAGCAGTACTTC.

The chain employs TRBV28 and TRBJ2-7; TRBD1 might be the D (8 bases). V gave up 7 bases and J gave up 4 bases, with 23 bases separating them. Germline CDR1 reads MDHEN; CDR2 reads SYDVKM. This CDR3 has 16 amino acids. The chain's CDR3 is CASTFGRYRGGYEQYF. The CDR3 coding sequence is TGTGCCAGCACCTTCGGGCGGTACAGGGGGGGTTACGAGCAGTACTTC. The variable domain in full, completed from reference TRBV28 and TRBJ2-7, reads DVKVTQSSRYLVKRTGEKVFLECVQDMDHENMFWYRQDPGLGLRLIYFSYDVKMKEKGDIPEGYSVSREKKERFSLILESASTNQTSMYLCASTFGRYRGGYEQYFGPGTRLTVT.

Note on this clone: Other DNA sequences from this sample encode an identical CDR3 as well. The V call is TRBV11-3, the J call TRBJ2-7; D remains ambiguous. V was trimmed by 5 bases and J by 2 bases, leaving 4 bases between them. The CDR3 has 11 amino acids. CDR1 and CDR2 (germline): SGHNT, YENEEA. The CDR3 loop is CASSRAYEQYF. The CDR3 DNA reads TGTGCCAGCAGCCGTGCCTACGAGCAGTACTTC.

The chain joins TRBV29-1 to TRBJ2-2, with 7 bases lining up with TRBD1. CDR3 size: 15 residues. The trim removed 3 bases at V and 1 base at J, leaving 5 bases unmatched. Germline values: CDR1 SQVTM, CDR2 ANQGSEA. CDR3 sequence reads: CSVDGRDRNTGELFF. Here the CDR3 DNA reads TGCAGCGTTGATGGCCGGGACAGGAACACCGGGGAGCTGTTTTTT.

This chain connects TRBV19 to TRBJ2-3; 7 positions agree with TRBD2. Germline V CDR1 and CDR2: LNHDA, SQIVND (reference sequence). V lost 7 bases and J lost 1; bases outside the gene matches: 14. This CDR3 is built from 17 residues. The CDR3 DNA reads as TGTGCCAGTACCCCCAAGCGGGGCGGAGGAGGCACAGATACGCAGTATTTT. It translates to CASTPKRGGGGTDTQYF. The complete variable domain, with remaining parts taken from reference TRBV19 and TRBJ2-3, reads DGGITQSPKYLFRKEGQNVTLSCEQNLNHDAMYWYRQDPGQGLRLIYYSQIVNDFQKGDIAEGYSVSREKKESFPLTVTSAQKNPTAFYLCASTPKRGGGGTDTQYFGPGTRLTVL.

The chain employs TRBV7-9 and TRBJ2-7; D possibly corresponds to TRBD2 (5 bases). The CDR3 has 12 amino acids. Germline V gene data show CDR1 as SEHNR and CDR2 as FQNEAQ (reference sequence). V was clipped by 1 base and J by 7 bases, with 8 bases between them. The CDR3 is CASSLERIEQYF. The CDR3 coding sequence is TGTGCCAGCAGCTTAGAGCGGATAGAGCAGTACTTC.

The chain carries TRBV18 and TRBJ2-7; 7 bases map to TRBD1. J lost 6 bases, V lost 3 bases, and 5 bases had no gene match. CDR3 length equals 13 residues. Germline CDR1 is KGHSH and CDR2 is LQKENI. The CDR3 spells CASSPLEGAEQYF. CDR3 in DNA: TGTGCCAGCTCACCTCTAGAGGGGGCCGAGCAGTACTTC.